This entry describes one T cell receptor (beta chain). The data stem from a study of T cell repertoires in cytomegalovirus infection. TCRdb called the reads again in MiXCR, with one record for every CDR3 protein. This repertoire shows approximately 750,000 distinct CDR3 sequences, 35% to 40% found once; its top ten account for roughly 2.9%. V lost 2 bases and J 2 bases, leaving 19 bases between the germline ends. Germline CDR1 is MNHEY and CDR2 is SVGAGI. The CDR3 is 17 amino acids. The clonotype comes from a human donor in good health (CMV status not recorded). Some clones in this sample may be carry-over from other donors' samples. This chain connects TRBV6-5 to TRBJ2-7, with D perhaps matching TRBD1 or TRBD2 (5 bases each). Input material: PBMCs. CDR3 coding DNA: TGTGCCAGCAGTTACATAGCGCCGGGGCAGGTAGCCTACGAGCAGTACTTC. Encoded protein: CASSYIAPGQVAYEQYF.